This T cell receptor beta chain was recovered during a study of shared clonotypes between healthy human individuals. Study-wide context: Contributing individuals were a couple of females and three males aged 18 to 49.

CDR3 size: 17 residues. Per the germline V gene, CDR1 is MNHNS and CDR2 is SASEGT. Execution of the assay was at deep level. TCRdb keeps only in-frame clones here, not all; method: immunoSEQ multiplex PCR. The table has some 2,000,000 clones, approximately 95% seen once; the top ten hold about 1.1%. Terminally differentiated effector memory CD45RA+ cells were left out of the naive CD8 fraction, which was CD45RO-negative and positively selected for CCR7. The source is a man aged 18 to 30 in good health. Sequenced sample: naive CD8+ T cells sorted from blood. The chain carries TRBV6-1 and TRBJ2-5, with 10 bases identical to TRBD2. The better agreement between TRBJ2-7 and the DNA end casts doubt on the J call. In DNA form, the CDR3 reads TGTGCCAGCAGTGCCTTGATAGCGGGGGGCCACTCCTACGAGCAGTACTTC. Translating gives CASSALIAGGHSYEQYF.